This record covers a single T cell receptor beta chain. The missing conserved phenylalanine or tryptophan at the end of this CDR3 makes a read error likely. The DNA is left out, because the CDR3 cannot be placed on it with certainty; the CDR3 is given as TCRdb lists it. From blood CD8+ and CD4+ T cells, the TCR beta chain was sequenced. The multiple sclerosis controls comprised treatment-naive patients whose relapsing-remitting disease was stable or active. Both CD4+ and CD8+ T cells were negatively isolated, and TEMRA cells underwent FACS enrichment. This record belongs to a study of CD8 T cells in Susac syndrome. RNA amounts of about 0.5 to 1 ug underwent reverse transcription with random hexamers. TCR beta CDR3 was amplified by immunoSEQ multiplex PCR. This amplification extended across 54 Vbeta and 13 Jbeta segments. TCRdb used MiXCR to reprocess the immunoSEQ multiplex PCR reads, holding one entry per CDR3 protein. This sample has more than 100,000 distinct CDR3 sequences, with 80% found just once.

The germline V gene encodes CDR1 SEHNR and CDR2 FQNEAQ (reference sequence). Counting both end residues, the CDR3 totals 11 amino acids. Sequences were obtained from CD8+ T cells from PBMCs. The clonotype comes from a human donor with multiple sclerosis. The chain employs TRBV7-9 and TRBJ2-7. The CDR3 protein is CASSLGDRWFI.